This T cell receptor beta chain originates from a study of radiotherapy plus CTLA-4 blockade in lung cancer. Whole-study context: Disease control reached under 35%, with objective responses in 15% to 20%. Whole-study findings and limits: Response, reportedly, was best predicted by interferon-beta along with early blood T cell clone dynamics. Blood saw expansion of tumor-derived TCR clones after radiotherapy plus ipilimumab.

The method was immunoSEQ multiplex PCR; TCRdb's version includes in-frame clones alone and lacks a portion of them. The sample carries about 59,000 clones, around 80% recorded once. Chemo-refractory metastatic non-small-cell lung cancer patients received focal radiation with ipilimumab CTLA-4 blockade. This CDR3 region has 13 residues. The V gene's germline CDR1 is SGHTA and CDR2 FQGNSA. V shed 5 bases, J shed 3 bases, and the junction held 2 bases outside the gene matches. Turning to this clone: Antigen unknown.

This TCR was recovered from a human donor with non-small cell lung cancer whose response to radiotherapy plus ipilimumab could not be evaluated. V usage is TRBV7-2 and J usage is TRBJ2-7; TRBD2 matches at 9 bases. The material sequenced was peripheral blood, taken from a patient treated with radiotherapy plus ipilimumab. The CDR3 region has the DNA TGTGCCAGCAGCATTAGCGGGGGCTACGAGCAGTACTTC. Translating it yields CASSISGGYEQYF.